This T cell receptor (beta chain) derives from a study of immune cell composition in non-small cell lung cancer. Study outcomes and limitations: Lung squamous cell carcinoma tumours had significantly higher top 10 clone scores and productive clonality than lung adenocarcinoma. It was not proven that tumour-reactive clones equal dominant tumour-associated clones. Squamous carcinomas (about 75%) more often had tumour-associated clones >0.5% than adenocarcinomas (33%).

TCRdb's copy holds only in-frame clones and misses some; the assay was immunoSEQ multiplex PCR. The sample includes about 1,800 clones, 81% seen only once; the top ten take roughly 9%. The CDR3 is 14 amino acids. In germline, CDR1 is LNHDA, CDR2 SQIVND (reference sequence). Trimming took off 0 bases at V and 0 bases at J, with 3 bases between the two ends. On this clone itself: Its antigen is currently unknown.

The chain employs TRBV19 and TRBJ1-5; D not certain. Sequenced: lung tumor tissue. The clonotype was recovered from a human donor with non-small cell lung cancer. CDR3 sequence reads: CASSIDSSNQPQHF. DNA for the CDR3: TGTGCCAGTAGTATAGACAGTAGCAATCAGCCCCAGCATTTT.